The 21 T cell receptor beta chains reported below all come from one sample, sequenced in a study of blood T cell repertoires in COVID-19. The data were produced by immunoSEQ multiplex PCR, yet TCRdb's version contains in-frame clones alone and is incomplete. The sample lists approximately 150,000 clones, 89% seen once, with around 1.6% in the top ten. Sequenced sample: peripheral blood. The receptors here all came from a human donor in a cohort sampled during active COVID-19.

V is TRBV11-2 and J is TRBJ2-3, with 8 bases that match TRBD1. J gave up 13 bases and V 7 bases, and 10 bases lay outside the gene matches. This CDR3 contains 12 residues. Germline CDR1 SGHAT, CDR2 FQNNGV. The CDR3 loop reads CASTAGGYEEYF. For the CDR3, the DNA is TGTGCCAGCACCGCAGGGGGCTATGAGGAGTATTTT.

The chain is built from TRBV5-1 and TRBJ1-2; TRBD1 aligns across 9 bases. Germline V gene data show CDR1 as SGHRS and CDR2 as YFSETQ. This CDR3 spans 14 amino acids. J was trimmed by 5 bases and V by 5 bases; bases with no gene match: 7. In nucleotides, the CDR3 is TGCGCCAGCAGAGAAACAGGGGGCGGATATGGCTACACCTTC. Protein product: CASRETGGGYGYTF.

The chain is built from TRBV11-1 and TRBJ2-7, with 7 bases matching TRBD2. The CDR3 covers 14 residues. V lost 5 bases and J lost 2; bases outside the gene matches: 6. Germline loops: CDR1 SGHAT, CDR2 FQDESV (reference sequence). The CDR3 DNA sequence: TGTGCCAGCAGCGACGGGGGGATCCCCTACGAGCAGTACTTC. It translates to CASSDGGIPYEQYF.

The gene calls are TRBV9 and TRBJ1-4; weak D call: TRBD1 (5 bases). V lost 0 bases, J lost 8 bases, and 20 bases lay in between. The CDR3 totals 17 residues. Germline V lookup: CDR1 SGDLS, CDR2 YYNGEE. The CDR3 DNA sequence: TGTGCCAGCAGCGTAGGATTTGGGGGAGGGGTGGGCGAAAAACTGTTTTTT. Its translation: CASSVGFGGGVGEKLFF.

V is TRBV5-6 and J is TRBJ2-7; D perhaps matches TRBD2 (5 bases). Trimming cost V 4 bases and J 6 bases, with 11 bases left between them. Germline loops: CDR1 SGHDT, CDR2 YYEEEE. This CDR3 spans 12 amino acids. CDR3 protein: CASSIRRREQYF. CDR3 DNA: TGTGCCAGCAGCATTAGGAGGCGCGAGCAGTACTTC.

This chain joins TRBV15 and TRBJ2-5; 9 nucleotides match TRBD1. The germline gives CDR1 LNHNV, CDR2 YYDKDF (reference sequence). Losses at the gene ends were 2 bases for V and 4 bases for J; bases not matched to a gene: 8. The CDR3 length is 16 residues. CDR3 residues: CATSRTGTGRGETQYF. CDR3 sequence (DNA): TGTGCCACCAGCAGAACCGGGACAGGGAGGGGAGAGACCCAGTACTTC.

The chain uses TRBV5-8 and TRBJ2-3; D is unclear. V lost 0 bases, J lost 1 base, and 6 bases lay in between. CDR1 is SGHTS, CDR2 YDEGEE, per germline. The CDR3 length is 14 residues. CDR3 sequence: CASSLAGGTDTQYF. The CDR3 nucleotides read TGTGCCAGCAGCTTGGCCGGAGGCACAGATACGCAGTATTTT. The entire variable domain, with the rest obtained from reference TRBV5-8 and TRBJ2-3, is as follows: EAGVTQSPTHLIKTRGQQATLRCSPISGHTSVYWYQQALGLGLQFLLWYDEGEERNRGNFPPRFSGRQFPNYSSELNVNALELEDSALYLCASSLAGGTDTQYFGPGTRLTVL.

This clone was seen more than once but under ten times. The chain has TRBV7-9 and TRBJ2-7; 8 bases are shared with TRBD2. Germline V CDR1 and CDR2: SEHNR, FQNEAQ (reference sequence). CDR3 length: 14 amino acids. J gave up 5 bases and V 2 bases, and 5 bases lay outside the gene matches. In DNA form, the CDR3 reads TGTGCCAGCAGCTTAATTAGCGGGGTCGACGAGCAGTACTTC. Translating it yields CASSLISGVDEQYF.

The chain employs TRBV10-3 and TRBJ1-4; TRBD1 might be the D (6 bases). Germline V gives CDR1 ENHRY, CDR2 SYGVKD. The CDR3 is made up of 16 amino acids. V shed 2 bases and J shed 5 bases, with 15 bases lying between them. The CDR3 loop reads CAISERQVTGNEKLFF. Here the CDR3 DNA reads TGTGCCATCAGTGAGCGACAGGTCACGGGGAATGAAAAACTGTTTTTT.

This clone came up once. The J gene is TRBJ1-3, the V gene TRBV15; D perhaps matches TRBD1 (5 bases). The CDR3 is 14 amino acids. Trimming left V 4 bases short and J 5 bases short, with 12 bases between. CDR1 LNHNV and CDR2 YYDKDF come from the germline V gene (reference sequence). This CDR3 is CATSNERQRNTIYF. The CDR3 DNA reads as TGTGCCACCAGCAACGAGAGACAGCGAAACACCATATATTTT.

J is TRBJ1-1 and V is TRBV7-6; D gene uncertain. CDR3 length: 13 residues. V lost 5 bases, J lost 3 bases, and 10 bases lay in between. Germline V gives CDR1 SGHVS, CDR2 FNYEAQ. The CDR3 reads CASSQILDTEAFF. The CDR3 DNA reads as TGTGCCAGCAGCCAGATTTTGGACACTGAAGCTTTCTTT.

The J gene is TRBJ1-1, the V gene TRBV2; a possible D gene is TRBD1 (5 bases). The CDR3 has 14 residues. The germline V gene encodes CDR1 SNHLY and CDR2 FYNNEI. V was pared by 6 bases and J by 0 bases, with 11 bases between. CDR3 DNA: TGTGCCAGCAGCCCGACAGACTTGAACACTGAAGCTTTCTTT. Amino acids: CASSPTDLNTEAFF.

V usage is TRBV6-5 and J usage is TRBJ1-1; D ambiguous. With 0 bases removed from V and 1 base from J, the gap between germline ends came to 3 bases. In germline, CDR1 is MNHEY, CDR2 SVGAGI. CDR3 length equals 13 residues. CDR3 DNA: TGTGCCAGCAGTTACTCCCAGAACACTGAAGCTTTCTTT. The encoded protein is CASSYSQNTEAFF.

The chain is built from TRBV7-9 and TRBJ2-5, with TRBD1 matching over 7 bases. Per the germline V gene, CDR1 is SEHNR and CDR2 is FQNEAQ (reference sequence). The length of the CDR3 is 15 residues. Trimming removed 3 bases from V and 2 bases from J; junction bases left unmatched: 6. This CDR3 is CASSLGTVGQETQYF. The CDR3 DNA reads TGTGCCAGCAGCTTGGGGACAGTGGGTCAAGAGACCCAGTACTTC.

This clone showed up just once. J is TRBJ2-5 and V is TRBV6-6; 8 positions agree with TRBD2. Germline V gene data show CDR1 as MNHNY and CDR2 as SVGAGI (reference sequence). The trim removed 6 bases at V and 5 bases at J, leaving 11 bases unmatched. The CDR3 sequence is 15 residues long. CDR3 DNA: TGTGCCAGCAGCATACCGGGGGGGCCGTGGGAGACCCAGTACTTC. It translates to CASSIPGGPWETQYF.

The chain is built from TRBV5-1 and TRBJ2-2, with D possibly being TRBD2 (5 bases). Germline assignment: CDR1 SGHRS and CDR2 YFSETQ. The CDR3 has 15 residues. Trimming left V 6 bases short and J 8 bases short, with 20 bases between. In DNA form, the CDR3 reads TGCGCCAGCACTTCCCTCGATGTGAGGGCGGGGGAGCTGTTTTTT. Translated: CASTSLDVRAGELFF. Using reference TRBV5-1 and TRBJ2-2 for the parts outside the CDR3, the full variable domain is KAGVTQTPRYLIKTRGQQVTLSCSPISGHRSVSWYQQTPGQGLQFLFEYFSETQRNKGNFPGRFSGRQFSNSRSEMNVSTLELGDSALYLCASTSLDVRAGELFFGEGSRLTVL.

The genes are TRBV6-6 and TRBJ1-6; no clear D. There are 12 residues in the CDR3. The ends were cut back, 5 bases at V and 9 bases at J, with 8 bases in the middle. Germline V gene sequence: CDR1 MNHNY, CDR2 SVGAGI (reference sequence). CDR3 sequence: CASSQTFSPLHF. As DNA, the CDR3 is TGTGCCAGCAGTCAGACTTTTTCACCCCTCCACTTT.

The chain recombines TRBV2 with TRBJ2-7; perhaps TRBD2 as D (7 bases). This CDR3 has 10 residues. Germline V gene data show CDR1 as SNHLY and CDR2 as FYNNEI. Trimming took off 9 bases at V and 6 bases at J, with 9 bases between the two ends. The CDR3 bases are TGTGCCAGTGGGGGGGCCGAGCAGTACTTC. Translation gives CASGGAEQYF.

V usage is TRBV2 and J usage is TRBJ2-5; the match to TRBD1 covers 10 bases. This CDR3 contains 15 residues. The V and J ends lost 7 bases and 5 bases, in that order; junction bases with no gene match: 10. Germline CDR1 reads SNHLY; CDR2 reads FYNNEI. The CDR3 nucleotides are TGTGCCAGCAACTCTGACAGGGGGCGCGAGGAGACCCAGTACTTC. Translated: CASNSDRGREETQYF.

This chain links TRBV6-5 with TRBJ1-2; 7 nucleotides align to TRBD1. This CDR3 region has 13 residues. From germline, CDR1 is MNHEY and CDR2 SVGAGI. Unmatched junction bases numbered 3, after V lost 0 bases and J lost 8 bases. The DNA for the CDR3 is TGTGCCAGCAGTTACTCGGAAGGGGGCGGCTACACCTTC. It specifies CASSYSEGGGYTF.

The chain couples TRBV15 to TRBJ1-1, with no clear D. CDR3 size: 13 residues. Germline lookup yields CDR1 LNHNV and CDR2 YYDKDF (reference sequence). V lost 6 bases and J 0 bases, leaving 8 bases between the germline ends. CDR3 sequence: CATSVTLNTEAFF. The CDR3 DNA sequence: TGTGCCACCAGTGTGACTTTGAACACTGAAGCTTTCTTT.